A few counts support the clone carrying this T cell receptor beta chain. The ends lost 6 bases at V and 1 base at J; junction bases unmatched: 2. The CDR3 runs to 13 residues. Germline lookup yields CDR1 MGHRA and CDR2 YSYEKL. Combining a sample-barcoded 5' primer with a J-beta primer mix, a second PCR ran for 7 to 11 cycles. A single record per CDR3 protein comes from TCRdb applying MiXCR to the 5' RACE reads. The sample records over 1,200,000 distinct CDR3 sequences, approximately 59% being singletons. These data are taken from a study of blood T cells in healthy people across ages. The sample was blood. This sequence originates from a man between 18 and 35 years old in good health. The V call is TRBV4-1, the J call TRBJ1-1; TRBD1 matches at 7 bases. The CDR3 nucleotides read TGCGCCAGCAGGTCAGGGGGGAACACTGAAGCTTTCTTT. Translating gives CASRSGGNTEAFF.